The T cell receptor (beta chain) described here comes from a study of T-cell reconstitution after alpha-beta-depleted transplantation in children (dated by TCRdb to 2016 to 2017). Looking at the study overall: Using TCR repertoire profiling, the study followed T-cell immune reconstitution in a quantitative way in children after TCRalphabeta/CD19-depleted allogeneic hematopoietic cell transplantation.

Only a few counts were recorded for this clonotype. The specificity of this receptor is unknown. No base quality information exists; no much larger clone differs at one position. Receptor libraries were prepared by PCR. The instrument given in TCRdb is Illumina HiSeq 2500. Molecular barcoding was employed in the preparation of TCR libraries, with unique molecular identifiers being used to normalize TCRbeta repertoire quantification. The raw public data were reprocessed by TCRdb itself: fastp quality trimming at Q25, MiXCR clonotype calling, in-frame beta chains only. All rows with the same CDR3 protein become a single entry with the most common DNA and genes. Present in this sample are approximately 500,000 distinct CDR3 sequences, over 25% of which were seen just once. Less than 40% of the sample lies in the top ten. Beyond this particular receptor, the publication reports: Apparently early alphabetaT-cell count recovery about two months after transplant reportedly relied on only several hundred rapidly expanded clones derived from non-depleted graft cells. Over subsequent months, a decline in hyperexpanded clone frequencies was noted, and after one year, T-cell counts and TCRbeta diversity were mostly ascribed to newly produced T cells. In some patients, the high TCRbeta diversity seen at day 60 was put down to recipient T cells and intrathymic progenitors that had survived conditioning.

Explained via the paper, the treatment or condition label denotes: allogeneic hematopoietic cell transplantation with graft depleted of TCRalphabeta T cells and CD19 B cells. TCRalphabeta/CD19-depleted allogeneic hematopoietic cell grafts were given to the transplant recipients, all of whom were children. The CDR3 starts with the cysteine, ends with the phenylalanine, and has 19 residues. The entry retains the CDR3 DNA only, 57 bases that are in frame from base 1. The germline V gene encodes CDR1 DFQATT and CDR2 SNEGSKA (reference sequence). The germline V and J ends show losses of 5 bases and 2 bases respectively, and no gene match explains 15 bases of the junction.

This chain is built from TRBV20-1 and TRBJ2-6, with TRBD2 identical over 10 junction bases. The sequences come from PBMCs, collected before TCRalphabeta/CD19-depleted stem cell transplant. The clonotype comes from a boy younger than two with Wiskott-Aldrich syndrome, due to receive a stem cell transplant. DNA sequence: TGCAGTGCTCGCCGACTAGCGGGCGTCCCGAATGCTGGGGCCAACGTCCTGACTTTC. It encodes CSARRLAGVPNAGANVLTF.